Below, one T cell receptor beta chain is given with its context. Its antigen is unknown. One base away there is no much larger clone; base qualities are not given. The entry originates in a study of cytomegalovirus exposure and HLA in healthy donors (TCRdb year 2017). Broadly, across the study: An earlier analysis of several hundred of the donors reported 276 Gb of sequence data and about 100 million unique TCR beta sequences from 190 million or so T cells. An early release that covered about 600 HLA-typed donors contained approximately 300 gigabases of sequencing data and around 85 million unique TCR sequences. Of the roughly 400 genotyped donors, less than 90% were placed in the genetic ancestry cluster associated with self-reported Caucasian donors. The aim of the study was to test whether cataloging public T cell receptors could identify signatures of past pathogen exposure. The T cell repertoires of 666 subjects were profiled by immunosequencing and related to cytomegalovirus serostatus. Besides the first cohort of under 700 subjects, a separate validation cohort made up of 120 different subjects was used. High-throughput TCR immunosequencing, statistical association of individual TCRs with disease status, and machine learning were combined to predict cytomegalovirus infection status. To study patterns of TCR occurrence, a later analysis re-analyzed previously published TCR beta repertoires from under 750 donors and added high-resolution HLA genotyping. In the later analysis, no new phenotypic data were used to find candidate immune exposures; instead, reliance was placed on TCR beta sequences and their occurrence across donors. An earlier analysis of 500 to 650 of the donors applied high-throughput TCR beta sequencing to assess whether each TCR beta V gene segment acted as functional or pseudogenic. Donor age, sex, ethnicity and CMV serostatus were compiled alongside the repertoire data. A later genetic analysis used genome-wide SNP genotypes for about three fifths of the roughly 700 donors, treating that subset as a discovery cohort. Every repertoire in the discovery cohort had been generated on one and the same sequencing platform. Both class I and class II loci were covered by HLA typing, at four-digit resolution. The number of typed donors differed by locus: about 620-640 for A, B, C, DRB1 and DQB1; some 540 for DQA1; 606 for DPA1; and about 470 for DPB1. A few DR-DQ haplotypes were treated as single units for association and clustering because of strong linkage in the cohort. On average, roughly 240,000 unique TCR beta nucleotide sequences were sequenced per donor among a few hundred genotyped donors of the cohort, with roughly 18% of those sequences being non-productive. What the study reported, not specific to this receptor: Three of the identified cytomegalovirus-associated TCR beta chains were confirmed in vitro to be specific for cytomegalovirus antigens. Strong co-occurrence of HLA alleles, especially DR and DQ, made assigning TCR associations to individual alleles difficult. In a later genetic analysis, fewer N-insertions in productive TCRs were reported among donors in an Asian-associated ancestry cluster than the approximately 630-donor mean. According to a later analysis, parvovirus B19, influenza, CMV and Epstein-Barr virus appeared linked to several top co-occurrence clusters. According to a later analysis, TCR association rates differed among HLA loci, with DRB1 alleles showing the most associated TCRs and HLA-C alleles showing the fewest. The study gave a list of around 170 TCR beta chains associated with cytomegalovirus. Because HLA typing was missing for some donors at each locus, association tests included only the typed subset. The authors suggested that the approach could potentially be generalized to other disease states and immunological phenotypes. Correlated functional status among segregating V segments might be attributable to linkage disequilibrium, but an unknown experimental factor could not be ruled out. In a later genetic analysis, a missense DCLRE1C variant was associated with V-gene and J-gene trimming of TCR beta chains, and the association was replicated in an independent cohort. CMV serostatus was the only immune exposure information available for the cohort. A further reported finding was that TCR beta sequences accurately predicted the HLA-A and HLA-B alleles for most subjects in the first cohort. The earlier analysis of 587 of the donors excluded approximately 17 rarely observed V segments, including chromosome 9 orphons, because counts were too low. Presence/absence analyses assumed roughly uniform sequencing depth across donors, an assumption that may not hold. The classifier was reported to diagnose cytomegalovirus status with high specificity and sensitivity in both the original cohort and the validation cohort. Only TCR beta chains were sequenced in this cohort, and the absence of alpha or paired-chain data limited detectable features. In a later analysis, HLA-associated TCR beta chains were found to be more clonally expanded and to have lower generation probabilities than equally common non-associated chains. A cluster of highly shared sequence variants was judged likely to represent a technical artifact of the sequencing pipeline. Specific HLA alleles were associated with around 18,000 TCR beta sequences at a false discovery rate of 0.05 in a later analysis. Because the 87-base-pair reads could not distinguish some IMGT-functional V segments, including TRBV6-2 and TRBV6-3, those segments were excluded. In a later analysis, most CMV-associated TCR beta chains were found to appear HLA-restricted, with HLA associations seemingly driven largely by CMV exposure. An earlier analysis of 450 to 750 of the donors showed that most TCR beta V segments appeared in productive rearrangements either about 90% or about 30% of the time, which broadly matched IMGT annotations. While some public TCRs were present in many individuals, most TCR sequences turned up only very rarely across donors.

The cohort consisted of some 730 healthy bone marrow donors. All cohort members were sampled while nominally healthy, although unrecorded immune exposures were likely present. The donor tested CMV seronegative, placing the donor among the 300 to 450 seronegative members of the cohort. Every donor gave a peripheral blood sample, and the peripheral blood mononuclear cells from that sample were used for TCR beta sequencing. Genomic DNA was extracted from the blood cell samples with the Qiagen DNeasy Blood Extraction Kit. CDR1 and CDR2, per the germline V gene, are ENHRY and SYGVKD. V and J are trimmed by 6 bases and 4 bases, and the gene matches miss 5 bases of the junction. The CDR3 runs 14 amino acids, cysteine and phenylalanine included. The entry retains the CDR3 DNA only, 42 bases that are in frame from base 1. The library came from the immunoSEQ multiplex PCR assay. For the multiplex PCR, a mixture combining 60 forward primers for TCR Vbeta segments and 13 reverse primers for TCR Jbeta segments was used. The CDR3 region of rearranged TCR beta genes was amplified from genomic DNA with a multiplex PCR assay. On the Illumina HiSeq System, the amplified TCR beta libraries were sequenced as 87-base-pair reads. From the authors' description of their analysis: Across the roughly 640 repertoires, a later analysis counted 80 million or so unique TCR beta chains, approximately 10 million of which were shared by at least two donors. Raw reads were error-corrected and collapsed into unique sequences by a nearest-neighbor algorithm in which closely related sequences were merged to remove PCR and sequencing errors. V, D and J gene segments were assigned by aligning CDR3 sequences to IMGT reference sequences. For a sequence to be retained, a match of at least six nucleotides to both a V gene segment and a J gene segment was required. Rearrangements were called productive when the CDR3 lacked stop codons and stayed in frame with V and J; all others were non-productive. CDR3 was defined by IMGT convention, running from the second conserved V-encoded cysteine to the conserved J-encoded phenylalanine. In an earlier analysis of 550 to 650 of the donors, sequences lacking an unambiguous match to a single V gene segment were excluded. In an earlier analysis of approximately 500 of the donors, a V segment was called functional when productive rearrangements were above 56.7%, and segregating when the standard deviation between donors exceeded 5%. A statistical classification framework was developed to diagnose cytomegalovirus status using the catalog of TCR beta chain sequences. In a later analysis, V and J genes were assigned by comparing TCR nucleotide sequences against IMGT/GENE-DB human TR gene sequences. The TCRdist pipeline was used in a later analysis to assign CDR3 sequences and most-parsimonious VDJ recombination scenarios. A later analysis defined each TCR beta chain by its CDR3 amino acid sequence plus V-gene family, and excluded reads lacking a unique V-gene family. In a later analysis, fewer than 650 highly shared, low-generation-probability nucleotide sequences were removed to address suspected cross-contamination and a sequencing artifact. In a later analysis, a clonal expansion index was calculated for each public chain from normalized within-repertoire ranks of inferred template counts. A later analysis computed generation probabilities with a VDJ recombination model fitted to out-of-frame rearrangements, and checked the results against IGoR. Hypergeometric tests were used in a later analysis to score TCR-TCR, TCR-HLA and TCR-CMV co-occurrence, with a repertoire-size bias correction applied to the TCR pairs. A later analysis estimated false discovery rates by permuting HLA or CMV assignments 20 times. A later analysis grouped co-occurring TCRs with DBSCAN, adding TCRdist sequence similarity when clustering within HLA-allele-positive subsets. For co-occurrence clustering, repertoires with fewer than 30,000 or more than 120,000 public chains were excluded, along with five repertoires with anomalous nucleotide sharing. TCRdb re-hosts the immuneACCESS table, in-frame sequences only. Its copies lack some clones; in the studies checked, an unresolved V gene accounts for under half of them, and the cause for the rest is not known. The V and J calls and clone size come from that table; D and trimming were worked out from the DNA. This sample gives 150,000 to 200,000 clones in total; roughly 80% of them show up just once. The ten top clones hold 1.5% to 2% of the sample.

This chain is built from TRBV10-3 and TRBJ2-1, with 8 bases in between that match TRBD2. Sequenced sample: PBMCs. The sequence came from a woman aged 18-35 years in good health and CMV-seronegative. In nucleotide form, the sequence is TGTGCCATCAGGAAGCGGGAGAGTTACAATGAGCAGTTCTTC. Its protein reads: CAIRKRESYNEQFF.